This TCR beta chain was sequenced for a study of ipilimumab plus nivolumab after autologous stem cell transplantation. V was shortened by 1 base and J by 4 bases, with 13 bases between the two germline ends. Germline V gene lookup returns CDR1 SGHVS and CDR2 FQNEAQ. CDR3 length equals 15 residues. Whole-study findings and limits: Authors suggest TCR repertoire, Treg phenotype and gut microbiota support further study.

In regard to this clone: Its antigen is undetermined.

Checkpoint therapy with ipilimumab 1 mg/kg began 14 to 28 days after transplant. Dosing: nivolumab 3 mg/kg IV, weeks 1, 4, 7, 10, then every two weeks to week 26. Profiling relied on immunoSEQ multiplex PCR, and the TCRdb table lists in-frame clones only, not all of them. The repertoire consists of some 43,000 clones, with approximately 91% occurring once and the leading ten covering about 0.97%. Sequenced material: PBMCs, taken in a trial of ipilimumab plus nivolumab as post-transplant consolidation. This sequence originates from a male donor with multiple myeloma. The gene calls are TRBV7-8 and TRBJ1-1; D perhaps matches TRBD1 (6 bases). DNA of the CDR3: TGTGCCAGCAGCTTAGGTCCAGGGGTTATCACTGAAGCTTTCTTT. This gives the protein CASSLGPGVITEAFF.